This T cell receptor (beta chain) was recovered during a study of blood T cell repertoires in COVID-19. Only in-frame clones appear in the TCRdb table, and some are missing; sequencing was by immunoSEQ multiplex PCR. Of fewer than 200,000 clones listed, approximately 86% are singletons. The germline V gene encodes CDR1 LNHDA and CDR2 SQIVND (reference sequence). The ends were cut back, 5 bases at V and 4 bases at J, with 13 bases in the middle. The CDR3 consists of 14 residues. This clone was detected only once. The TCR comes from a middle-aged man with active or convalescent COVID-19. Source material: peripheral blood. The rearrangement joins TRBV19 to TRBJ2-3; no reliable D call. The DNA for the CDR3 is TGTGCCAGTAGTGAAAGCTTTCCCCCAGATACGCAGTATTTT. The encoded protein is CASSESFPPDTQYF.